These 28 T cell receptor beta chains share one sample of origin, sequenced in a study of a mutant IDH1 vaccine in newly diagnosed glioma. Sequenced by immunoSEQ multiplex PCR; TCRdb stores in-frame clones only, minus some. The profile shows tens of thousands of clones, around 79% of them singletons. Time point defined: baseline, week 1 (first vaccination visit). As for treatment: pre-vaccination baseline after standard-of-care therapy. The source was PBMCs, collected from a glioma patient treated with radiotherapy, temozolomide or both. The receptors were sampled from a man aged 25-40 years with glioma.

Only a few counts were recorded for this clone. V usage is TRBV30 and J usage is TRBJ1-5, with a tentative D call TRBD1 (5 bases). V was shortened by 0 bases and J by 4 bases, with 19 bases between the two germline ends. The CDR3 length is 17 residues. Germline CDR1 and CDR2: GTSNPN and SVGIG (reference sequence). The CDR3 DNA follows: TGTGCCTGGAGTGTACCCTTTGGTCAGGGATGGAATCAGCCCCAGCATTTT. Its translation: CAWSVPFGQGWNQPQHF. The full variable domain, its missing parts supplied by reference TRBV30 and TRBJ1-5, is SQTIHQWPATLVQPVGSPLSLECTVEGTSNPNLYWYRQAAGRGLQLLFYSVGIGQISSEVPQNLSASRPQDRQFILSSKKLLLSDSGFYLCAWSVPFGQGWNQPQHFGDGTRLSIL.

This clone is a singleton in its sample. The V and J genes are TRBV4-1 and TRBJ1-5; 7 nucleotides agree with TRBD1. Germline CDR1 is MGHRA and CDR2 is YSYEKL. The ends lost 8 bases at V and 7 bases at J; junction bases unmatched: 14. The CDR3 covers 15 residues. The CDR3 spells CASGWRTGGGQPQHF. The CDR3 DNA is TGCGCCAGCGGATGGCGGACAGGAGGAGGGCAGCCCCAGCATTTT.

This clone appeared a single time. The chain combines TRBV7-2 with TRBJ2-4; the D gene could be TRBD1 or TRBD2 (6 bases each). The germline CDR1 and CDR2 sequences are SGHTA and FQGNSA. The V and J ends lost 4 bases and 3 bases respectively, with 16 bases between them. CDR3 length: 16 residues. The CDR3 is CASSSSRGGLKNIQYF. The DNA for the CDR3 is TGTGCCAGCAGCTCATCCCGAGGGGGGCTCAAAAACATTCAGTACTTC. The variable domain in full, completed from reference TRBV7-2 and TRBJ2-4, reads GAGVSQSPSNKVTEKGKDVELRCDPISGHTALYWYRQSLGQGLEFLIYFQGNSAPDKSGLPSDRFSAERTGGSVSTLTIQRTQQEDSAVYLCASSSSRGGLKNIQYFGAGTRLSVL.

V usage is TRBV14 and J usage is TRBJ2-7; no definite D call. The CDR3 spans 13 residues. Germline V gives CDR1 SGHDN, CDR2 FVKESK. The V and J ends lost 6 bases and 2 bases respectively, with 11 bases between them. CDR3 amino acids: CASRRTGPYEQYF. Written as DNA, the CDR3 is TGTGCCAGCAGGCGGACCGGACCCTACGAGCAGTACTTC.

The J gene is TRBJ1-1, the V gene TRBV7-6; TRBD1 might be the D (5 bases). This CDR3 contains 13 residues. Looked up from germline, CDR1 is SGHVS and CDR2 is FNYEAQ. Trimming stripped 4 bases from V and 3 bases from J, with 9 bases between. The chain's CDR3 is CASSSAGDTEAFF. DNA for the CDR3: TGTGCCAGCAGCTCAGCGGGGGACACTGAAGCTTTCTTT.

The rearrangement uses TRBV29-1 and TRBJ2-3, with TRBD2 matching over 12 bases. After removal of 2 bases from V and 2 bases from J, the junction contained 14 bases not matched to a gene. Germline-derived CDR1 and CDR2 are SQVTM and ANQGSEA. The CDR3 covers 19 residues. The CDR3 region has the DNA TGCAGCGTTGAAAAAAGGGTAGGGCCTAGCGGGAGGGCCACAGATACGCAGTATTTT. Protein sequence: CSVEKRVGPSGRATDTQYF.

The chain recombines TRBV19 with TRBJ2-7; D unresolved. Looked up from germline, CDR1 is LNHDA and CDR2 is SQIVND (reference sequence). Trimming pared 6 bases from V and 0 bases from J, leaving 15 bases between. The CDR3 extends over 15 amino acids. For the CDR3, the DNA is TGTGCCAGTAGCCGACGTGCAGATATCTCCTACGAGCAGTACTTC. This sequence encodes CASSRRADISYEQYF.

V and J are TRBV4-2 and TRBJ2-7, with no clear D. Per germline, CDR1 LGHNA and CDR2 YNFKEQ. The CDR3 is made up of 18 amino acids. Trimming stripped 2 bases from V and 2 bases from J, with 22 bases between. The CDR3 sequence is CASSQYDGRDRVTYEQYF. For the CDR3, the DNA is TGTGCCAGCAGCCAATATGACGGCCGAGACCGAGTCACCTACGAGCAGTACTTC.

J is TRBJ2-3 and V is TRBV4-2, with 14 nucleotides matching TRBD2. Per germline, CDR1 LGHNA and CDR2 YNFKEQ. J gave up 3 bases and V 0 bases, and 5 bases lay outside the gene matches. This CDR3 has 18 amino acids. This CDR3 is CASSQDHGTSGRTDTQYF. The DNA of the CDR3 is TGTGCCAGCAGCCAAGATCATGGGACTAGCGGGAGAACAGATACGCAGTATTTT.

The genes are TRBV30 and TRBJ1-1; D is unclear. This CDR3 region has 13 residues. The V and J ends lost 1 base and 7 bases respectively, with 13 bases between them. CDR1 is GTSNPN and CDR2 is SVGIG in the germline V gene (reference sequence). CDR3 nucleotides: TGTGCCTGGAGTGCCAGTGGGTTTGATGAAGCTTTCTTT. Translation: CAWSASGFDEAFF.

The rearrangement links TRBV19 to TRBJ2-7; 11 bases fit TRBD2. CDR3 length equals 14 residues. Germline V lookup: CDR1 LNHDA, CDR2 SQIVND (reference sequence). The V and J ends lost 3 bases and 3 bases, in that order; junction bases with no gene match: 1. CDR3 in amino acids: CASSILAGGYEQYF. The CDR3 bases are TGTGCCAGTAGTATTCTAGCGGGAGGCTACGAGCAGTACTTC.

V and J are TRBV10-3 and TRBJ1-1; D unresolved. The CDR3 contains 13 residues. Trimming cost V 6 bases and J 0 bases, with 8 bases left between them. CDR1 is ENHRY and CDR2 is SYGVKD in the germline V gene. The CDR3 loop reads CAIRPSMNTEAFF. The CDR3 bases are TGTGCCATCAGGCCGAGCATGAACACTGAAGCTTTCTTT.

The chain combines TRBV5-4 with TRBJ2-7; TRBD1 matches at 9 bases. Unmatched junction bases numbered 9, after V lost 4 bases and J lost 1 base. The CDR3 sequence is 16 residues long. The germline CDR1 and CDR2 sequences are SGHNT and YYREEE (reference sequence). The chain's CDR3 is CASSGGTGRPSYEQYF. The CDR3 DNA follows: TGTGCCAGCAGCGGGGGGACAGGGCGACCTTCCTACGAGCAGTACTTC.

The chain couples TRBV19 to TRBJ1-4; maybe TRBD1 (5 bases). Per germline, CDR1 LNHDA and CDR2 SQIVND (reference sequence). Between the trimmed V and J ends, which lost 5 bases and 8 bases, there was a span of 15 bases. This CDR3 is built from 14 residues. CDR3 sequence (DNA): TGTGCCAGTAGTCGTCAGGGATCGAACGAAAAACTGTTTTTT. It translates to CASSRQGSNEKLFF.

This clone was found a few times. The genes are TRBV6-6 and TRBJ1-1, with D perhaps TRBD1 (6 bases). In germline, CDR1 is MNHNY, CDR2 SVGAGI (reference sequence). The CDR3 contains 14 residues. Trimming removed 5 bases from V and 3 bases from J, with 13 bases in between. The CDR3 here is CASSPHRDDTEAFF. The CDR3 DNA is TGTGCCAGCAGTCCCCACAGGGATGACACTGAAGCTTTCTTT.

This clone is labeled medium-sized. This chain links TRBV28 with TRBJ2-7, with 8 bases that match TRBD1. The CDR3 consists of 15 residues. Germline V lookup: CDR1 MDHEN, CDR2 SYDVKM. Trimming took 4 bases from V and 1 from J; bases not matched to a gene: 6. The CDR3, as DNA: TGTGCCAGCAGTTACGGGACAGGCGATTCCTACGAGCAGTACTTC. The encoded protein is CASSYGTGDSYEQYF.

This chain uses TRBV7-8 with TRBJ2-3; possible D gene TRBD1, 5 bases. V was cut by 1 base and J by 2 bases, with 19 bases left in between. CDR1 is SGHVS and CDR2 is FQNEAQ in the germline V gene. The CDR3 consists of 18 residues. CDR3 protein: CASSLGRLGVGATDTQYF. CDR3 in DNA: TGTGCCAGCAGCTTAGGTCGGCTAGGGGTGGGCGCCACAGATACGCAGTATTTT.

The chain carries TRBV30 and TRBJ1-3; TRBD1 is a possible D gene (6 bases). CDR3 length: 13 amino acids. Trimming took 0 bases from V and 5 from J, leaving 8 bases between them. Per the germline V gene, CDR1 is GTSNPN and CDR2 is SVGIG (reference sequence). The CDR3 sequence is CAWSVWGRNTIYF. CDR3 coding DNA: TGTGCCTGGAGTGTCTGGGGGCGAAACACCATATATTTT.

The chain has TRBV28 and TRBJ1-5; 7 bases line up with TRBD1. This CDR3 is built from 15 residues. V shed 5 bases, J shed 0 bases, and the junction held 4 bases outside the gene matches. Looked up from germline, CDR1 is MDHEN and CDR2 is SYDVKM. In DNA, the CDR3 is TGTGCCAGCAGTAGACAGGGCCATAGCAATCAGCCCCAGCATTTT. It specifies CASSRQGHSNQPQHF.

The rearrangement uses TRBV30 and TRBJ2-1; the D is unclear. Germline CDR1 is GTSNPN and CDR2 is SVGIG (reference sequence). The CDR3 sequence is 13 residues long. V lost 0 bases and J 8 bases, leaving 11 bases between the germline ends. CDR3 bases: TGTGCCTGGAGTGTACACCCAACCTATGAGCAGTTCTTC. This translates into CAWSVHPTYEQFF.

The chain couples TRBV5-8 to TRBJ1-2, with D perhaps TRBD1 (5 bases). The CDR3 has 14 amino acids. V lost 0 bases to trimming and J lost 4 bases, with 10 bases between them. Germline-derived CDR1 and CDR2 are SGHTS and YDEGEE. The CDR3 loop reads CASSLGGDFYGYTF. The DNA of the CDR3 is TGTGCCAGCAGCTTGGGAGGGGATTTCTATGGCTACACCTTC. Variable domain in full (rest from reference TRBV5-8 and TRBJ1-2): EAGVTQSPTHLIKTRGQQATLRCSPISGHTSVYWYQQALGLGLQFLLWYDEGEERNRGNFPPRFSGRQFPNYSSELNVNALELEDSALYLCASSLGGDFYGYTFGSGTRLTVV.

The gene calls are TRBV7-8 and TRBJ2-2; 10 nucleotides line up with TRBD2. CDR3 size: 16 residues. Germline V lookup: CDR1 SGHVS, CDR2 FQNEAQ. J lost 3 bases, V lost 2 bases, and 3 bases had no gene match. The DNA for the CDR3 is TGTGCCAGCAGCTTAAAGAGCGGGAGGGACACCGGGGAGCTGTTTTTT. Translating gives CASSLKSGRDTGELFF. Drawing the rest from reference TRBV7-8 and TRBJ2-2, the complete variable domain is GAGVSQSPRYKVAKRGQDVALRCDPISGHVSLFWYQQALGQGPEFLTYFQNEAQLDKSGLPSDRFFAERPEGSVSTLKIQRTQQEDSAVYLCASSLKSGRDTGELFFGEGSRLTVL.

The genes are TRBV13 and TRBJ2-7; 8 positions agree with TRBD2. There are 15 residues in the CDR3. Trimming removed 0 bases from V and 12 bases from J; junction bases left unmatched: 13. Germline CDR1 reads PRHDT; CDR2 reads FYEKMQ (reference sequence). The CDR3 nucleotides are TGTGCCAGCAGCTTAGGAGTCGGGAGGGCCGCAGGGTTGTACTTC. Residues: CASSLGVGRAAGLYF. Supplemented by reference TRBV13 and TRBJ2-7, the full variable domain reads AAGVIQSPRHLIKEKRETATLKCYPIPRHDTVYWYQQGPGQDPQFLISFYEKMQSDKGSIPDRFSAQQFSDYHSELNMSSLELGDSALYFCASSLGVGRAAGLYFGPGTRLTVT.

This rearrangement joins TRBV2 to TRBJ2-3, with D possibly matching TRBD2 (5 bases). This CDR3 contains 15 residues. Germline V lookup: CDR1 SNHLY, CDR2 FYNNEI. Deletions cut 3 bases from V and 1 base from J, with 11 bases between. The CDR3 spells CASSDAGLGTDTQYF. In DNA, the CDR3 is TGTGCCAGCAGTGACGCGGGTCTGGGCACAGATACGCAGTATTTT.

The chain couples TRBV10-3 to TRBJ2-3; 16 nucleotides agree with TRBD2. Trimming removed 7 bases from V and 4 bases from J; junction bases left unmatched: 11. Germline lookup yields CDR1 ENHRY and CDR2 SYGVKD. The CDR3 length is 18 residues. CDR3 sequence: CAIKGLAGGVYRADTQYF. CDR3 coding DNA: TGTGCCATCAAGGGACTAGCGGGAGGGGTCTATCGGGCAGATACGCAGTATTTT.

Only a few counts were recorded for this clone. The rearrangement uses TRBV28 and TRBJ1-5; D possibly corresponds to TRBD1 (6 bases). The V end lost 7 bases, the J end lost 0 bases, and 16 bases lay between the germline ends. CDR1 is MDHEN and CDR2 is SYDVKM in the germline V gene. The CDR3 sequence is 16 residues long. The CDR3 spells CASTETGLHSNQPQHF. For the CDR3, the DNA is TGTGCCAGCACCGAAACAGGGCTCCATAGCAATCAGCCCCAGCATTTT.

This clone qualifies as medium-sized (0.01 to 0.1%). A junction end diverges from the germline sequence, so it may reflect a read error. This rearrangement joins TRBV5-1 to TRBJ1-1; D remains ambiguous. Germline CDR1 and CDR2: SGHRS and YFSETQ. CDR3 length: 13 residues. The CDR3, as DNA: TGCGCCAGCAGATTGGAAATGAACACTGAAGCTTTCTTT. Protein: CASRLEMNTEAFF.

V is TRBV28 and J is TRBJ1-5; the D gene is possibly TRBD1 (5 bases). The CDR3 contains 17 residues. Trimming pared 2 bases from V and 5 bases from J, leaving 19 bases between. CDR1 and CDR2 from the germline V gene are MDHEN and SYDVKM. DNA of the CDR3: TGTGCCAGCAGTTTAGGTCTCGGGACGTTTGCCCATCAGCCCCAGCATTTT. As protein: CASSLGLGTFAHQPQHF.